The sequence of this T cell receptor beta chain was determined in a study of cytomegalovirus exposure and HLA in healthy donors. 60 Vbeta and 13 Jbeta primers were used in PCR. Assay used: immunoSEQ multiplex PCR; TCRdb lists only in-frame clones, some missing. This sample lists under 70,000 clones; its ten largest clones have about 10%. The germline gives CDR1 MRHNA, CDR2 SNTAGT. V was cut by 4 bases and J by 4 bases, with 13 bases left in between. The CDR3 spans 15 residues. What was sequenced was PBMCs. The clonotype was recovered from a man aged 45 to 65 in good health and CMV-seropositive. This rearrangement joins TRBV6-4 to TRBJ2-2, with a weak D call TRBD1 (5 bases). The CDR3 reads CASSVRGESTGELFF. CDR3 sequence (DNA): TGTGCCAGCAGTGTAAGGGGCGAAAGCACCGGGGAGCTGTTTTTT.